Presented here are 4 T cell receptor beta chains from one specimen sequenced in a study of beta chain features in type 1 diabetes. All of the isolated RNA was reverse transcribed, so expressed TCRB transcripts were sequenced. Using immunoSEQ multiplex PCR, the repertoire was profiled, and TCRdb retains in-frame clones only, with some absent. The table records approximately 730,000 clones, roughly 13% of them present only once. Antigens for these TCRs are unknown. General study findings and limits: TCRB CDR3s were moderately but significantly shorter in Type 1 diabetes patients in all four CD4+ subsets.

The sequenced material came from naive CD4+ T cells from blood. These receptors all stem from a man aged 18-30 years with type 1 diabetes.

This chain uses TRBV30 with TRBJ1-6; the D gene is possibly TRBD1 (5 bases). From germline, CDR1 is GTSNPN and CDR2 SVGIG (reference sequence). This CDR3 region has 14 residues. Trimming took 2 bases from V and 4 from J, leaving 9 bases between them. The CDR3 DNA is TGTGCCTGGAGTTCAAAGGGGTATAATTCACCCCTCCACTTT. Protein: CAWSSKGYNSPLHF.

CDR3 sequence: CATSRGLGVVTGNTIYF. As DNA, the CDR3 is TGTGCCACCAGCAGAGGATTAGGGGTGGTTACTGGAAACACCATATATTTT. The J gene is TRBJ1-3, the V gene TRBV15; possibly TRBD1 for D (5 bases). The CDR3 is made up of 17 amino acids. Germline V gives CDR1 LNHNV, CDR2 YYDKDF (reference sequence). Trimming cost V 1 base and J 2 bases, with 15 bases left between them.

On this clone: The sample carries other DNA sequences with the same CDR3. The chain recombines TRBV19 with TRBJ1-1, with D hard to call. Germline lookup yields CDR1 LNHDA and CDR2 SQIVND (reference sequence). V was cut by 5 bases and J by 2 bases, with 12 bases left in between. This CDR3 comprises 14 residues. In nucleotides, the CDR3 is TGTGCCAGTAGTGCCACGGGCCTTAACACTGAAGCTTTCTTT. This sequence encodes CASSATGLNTEAFF.

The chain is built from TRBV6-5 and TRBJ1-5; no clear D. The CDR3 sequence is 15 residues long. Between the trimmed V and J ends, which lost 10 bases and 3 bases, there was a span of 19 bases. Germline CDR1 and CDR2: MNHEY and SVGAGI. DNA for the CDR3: TGTGCCACCCGGAGAGGGATGGGAGACAATCAGCCCCAGCATTTT. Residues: CATRRGMGDNQPQHF.